This entry lists 23 T cell receptor beta chains sequenced from one sample in a study of regulatory T cells in long-lasting Graves disease (dated by TCRdb to the early 2020s). This specimen's time point label, per the study, means: newly diagnosed GD, antithyroid drugs for less than 3 months. For both TCR sequencing and RNA sequencing, RNA was extracted from PBMCs using TRIzol. Preparation of the library involved multiplex PCR. Sequencing relied on an Illumina HiSeq 4000. iRepertoire HTBI primers and Arm-PCR amplification of CDR3 regions were used to construct TCR beta libraries. In TCRdb, the public reads were trimmed at Q25 with fastp and aligned with MiXCR, with productive beta chains retained. One record per CDR3 amino acid sequence lists the most common genes and DNA. The sample yields 400,000 to 500,000 distinct CDR3 sequences; 14% were counted once. In total, the top ten clones hold approximately 15% of the sample.

The same sample was also studied in work on T cells in Graves' hyperthyroidism and ophthalmopathy.

The material sequenced was peripheral blood mononuclear cells (PBMCs), taken at new diagnosis, from a patient treated with antithyroid drugs. These receptor sequences come from a woman aged 45-60 years with Graves disease. Donor details come from another sample of the same person, matched by shared clones.

This clonotype has a handful of counts. This chain links TRBV19 with TRBJ2-7, with no clear D. CDR1 and CDR2 from the germline V gene are LNHDA and SQIVND (reference sequence). Trimming took 3 bases from V and 3 from J, leaving 6 bases between them. This CDR3 is built from 12 residues. The CDR3 protein is CASSMVGYEQYF. The CDR3 DNA reads as TGTGCCAGTAGTATGGTTGGCTACGAGCAGTACTTC.

This clonotype was detected only a few times. The rearrangement joins TRBV3-1 to TRBJ2-5; D is tentatively TRBD1 or TRBD2 (5 bases each). The CDR3 is 14 residues long. Germline loops: CDR1 LGHDT, CDR2 YNNKEL (reference sequence). Trimming pared 0 bases from V and 1 base from J, leaving 6 bases between. Here the CDR3 DNA reads TGTGCCAGCAGCCAAGATGGGGGCCAAGAGACCCAGTACTTC. Its translation: CASSQDGGQETQYF.

In its sample, this clonotype was seen a few times. V is TRBV29-1 and J is TRBJ2-5; 11 positions match TRBD2. There are 13 residues in the CDR3. Germline CDR1 is SQVTM and CDR2 is ANQGSEA. J gave up 5 bases and V 6 bases, and 5 bases lay outside the gene matches. In nucleotides, the CDR3 is TGCAGCGTACTAGCGGGAGTCTGGGAGACCCAGTACTTC. Its protein is CSVLAGVWETQYF. Drawing the rest from reference TRBV29-1 and TRBJ2-5, the complete variable domain is SAVISQKPSRDICQRGTSLTIQCQVDSQVTMMFWYRQQPGQSLTLIATANQGSEATYESGFVIDKFPISRPNLTFSTLTVSNMSPEDSSIYLCSVLAGVWETQYFGPGTRLLVL.

This clonotype has ten or more counts. The CDR3 DNA is TGTGCCAGCAGCCAAGATGGGCAGGGGGCGTCCGTTGAGGGCTACACCTTC. Translating it yields CASSQDGQGASVEGYTF. The rearrangement joins TRBV3-1 to TRBJ1-2; 8 bases are a match to TRBD1. The CDR3 contains 17 residues. The germline CDR1 and CDR2 sequences are LGHDT and YNNKEL (reference sequence). J was trimmed by 8 bases and V by 0 bases; bases with no gene match: 14.

This clonotype was observed many times. V gene TRBV6-2 or TRBV6-3 combines with J gene TRBJ2-1; 12 nucleotides line up with TRBD2. CDR3 length: 17 amino acids. V lost 8 bases to trimming and J lost 0 bases; unmatched junction nucleotides: 8. CDR1 MNHEY and CDR2 SVGEGT come from the germline V gene. The CDR3 spells CASLALAGGGSYNEQFF. The CDR3 nucleotides read TGTGCCAGCCTCGCCCTAGCGGGAGGGGGCTCCTACAATGAGCAGTTCTTC.

The chain carries TRBV30 and TRBJ2-6, with 8 bases that match TRBD1. Germline CDR1 and CDR2: GTSNPN and SVGIG (reference sequence). The CDR3 runs 16 residues. The V and J ends lost 4 bases and 4 bases, in that order; junction bases with no gene match: 9. The CDR3, as DNA: TGTGCCTGGACCTCGGGACAGGTCCCCGGGGCCAACGTCCTGACTTTC. Translation: CAWTSGQVPGANVLTF.

This clonotype was recorded at least ten times. The V call is TRBV27, the J call TRBJ2-7; D call uncertain. The germline V gene encodes CDR1 MNHEY and CDR2 SMNVEV (reference sequence). Trimming pared 5 bases from V and 0 bases from J, leaving 8 bases between. CDR3 length: 13 residues. This chain's CDR3 is CASSPRSSYEQYF. CDR3 in DNA: TGTGCCAGCAGTCCCAGGAGCTCCTACGAGCAGTACTTC.

The chain links TRBV3-1 to TRBJ2-7; 13 bases are shared with TRBD2. The CDR3 covers 19 residues. Trimming cost V 2 bases and J 0 bases; bases outside gene matches: 10. Germline CDR1 is LGHDT and CDR2 is YNNKEL (reference sequence). The CDR3 region has the DNA TGTGCCAGCAGCCAATACGGACTAGCGGGAGTAGGGGGCTCCTACGAGCAGTACTTC. Amino acid sequence: CASSQYGLAGVGGSYEQYF.

This clonotype has at least ten counts. The rearrangement links TRBV6-1 to TRBJ1-1; tentative D call: TRBD1 (6 bases). The V and J ends lost 6 bases and 1 base respectively, with 15 bases between them. Germline V gene sequence: CDR1 MNHNS, CDR2 SASEGT. The CDR3 is made up of 15 amino acids. CDR3 amino acids: CASRLQGFGNTEAFF. CDR3 bases: TGTGCCAGCAGATTACAGGGATTCGGGAACACTGAAGCTTTCTTT.

The chain recombines TRBV19 with TRBJ2-7; TRBD1 agrees at 7 bases. The trim removed 1 base at V and 0 bases at J, leaving 3 bases unmatched. This CDR3 has 15 residues. Per the germline V gene, CDR1 is LNHDA and CDR2 is SQIVND (reference sequence). The chain's CDR3 is CASSIARDSSYEQYF. Here the CDR3 DNA reads TGTGCCAGTAGTATAGCCCGGGACAGCTCCTACGAGCAGTACTTC. Based on the CDR3 plus reference TRBV19 and TRBJ2-7, the full variable domain is DGGITQSPKYLFRKEGQNVTLSCEQNLNHDAMYWYRQDPGQGLRLIYYSQIVNDFQKGDIAEGYSVSREKKESFPLTVTSAQKNPTAFYLCASSIARDSSYEQYFGPGTRLTVT.

On this clonotype: This may stem from a read error, because a much larger clone lies one nucleotide away. The CDR3 here is CASSKLAGAYNEQYF. The CDR3, as DNA: TGTGCCAGCAGCAAACTAGCGGGAGCCTACAATGAGCAGTACTTC. This sequence joins TRBV7-6 and TRBJ2-5, with 11 bases fitting TRBD2. Trimming took 5 bases from V and 11 from J; bases not matched to a gene: 13. CDR1 and CDR2 from the germline V gene are SGHVS and FNYEAQ. CDR3 length: 15 residues.

The sample holds many counts of this clonotype. The rearrangement joins TRBV30 to TRBJ1-6; D gene uncertain. V shed 1 base and J shed 4 bases, with 5 bases lying between them. Per germline, CDR1 GTSNPN and CDR2 SVGIG (reference sequence). CDR3 length equals 13 residues. The CDR3 sequence: CAWSEVYNSPLHF. DNA of the CDR3: TGTGCCTGGAGTGAAGTTTATAATTCACCCCTCCACTTT.

The sample holds many counts of this clonotype. The J gene is TRBJ2-7, the V gene TRBV12-3 or TRBV12-4; 8 bases align to TRBD2. CDR3 length: 17 residues. The junction had 13 bases not matched to a gene; V was cut back by 4 bases and J by 2 bases. The CDR3 sequence is CASSYQFGSGSAYEQYF. The CDR3 nucleotides read TGTGCCAGCAGTTATCAGTTCGGAAGCGGGAGCGCCTACGAGCAGTACTTC.

This clonotype was observed at least ten times. The chain links TRBV27 to TRBJ2-7; no definite D call. Germline assignment: CDR1 MNHEY and CDR2 SMNVEV (reference sequence). CDR3 length equals 13 residues. The germline V and J ends were trimmed by 2 bases and 3 bases, with 8 bases remaining between them. For the CDR3, the DNA is TGTGCCAGCAGTTTAGATAAAGGCTACGAGCAGTACTTC. This gives the protein CASSLDKGYEQYF.

Many counts were recorded for this clonotype. The rearrangement uses TRBV28 and TRBJ2-2, with D maybe TRBD2 (6 bases). Germline CDR1 reads MDHEN; CDR2 reads SYDVKM. The CDR3 is made up of 17 amino acids. Trimming took off 6 bases at V and 5 bases at J, with 22 bases between the two ends. The CDR3 reads CASRPDPRGGGTGELFF. The DNA for the CDR3 is TGTGCCAGCAGACCCGACCCTAGGGGAGGAGGGACCGGGGAGCTGTTTTTT.

This clonotype was recorded many times. The V call is TRBV6-5, the J call TRBJ2-2; D gene unclear. The length of the CDR3 is 14 residues. Trimming stripped 1 base from V and 6 bases from J, with 9 bases between. The V gene's germline CDR1 is MNHEY and CDR2 SVGAGI. The CDR3, as DNA: TGTGCCAGCAGTTACTTTCCTTACTCCGGGGAGCTGTTTTTT. Encoded protein: CASSYFPYSGELFF.

The rearrangement joins TRBV11-2 to TRBJ1-1; maybe TRBD1 (6 bases). Germline assignment: CDR1 SGHAT and CDR2 FQNNGV. The V end lost 4 bases, the J end lost 4 bases, and 19 bases lay between the germline ends. The CDR3 length is 16 residues. CDR3 DNA: TGTGCCAGCAGCTCCACCGGGGGGCCGGTGGGCACTGAAGCTTTCTTT. As protein: CASSSTGGPVGTEAFF.

In this sample, this clonotype turned up once. A read error may produce the germline difference seen at one junction end. The genes are TRBV5-5 and TRBJ2-3; 14 nucleotides line up with TRBD2. Germline CDR1 SGHKS, CDR2 YYEKEE (reference sequence). CDR3 length equals 18 residues. CDR3 region: CASSAGLAGVVGTYTQYF. The DNA of the CDR3 is TGTGCCAGCAGCGCGGGACTAGCGGGAGTAGTGGGCACATATACGCAGTATTTT.

At least ten counts were recorded for this clonotype. The chain uses TRBV6-2 or TRBV6-3 and TRBJ1-1; 7 nucleotides match TRBD1. V gave up 0 bases and J gave up 5 bases; unmatched junction bases: 15. Germline V gene lookup returns CDR1 MNHEY and CDR2 SVGEGT. This CDR3 is built from 18 residues. The CDR3 spells CASSYSGGRGKRGTEAFF. The CDR3 region has the DNA TGTGCCAGCAGTTACTCAGGCGGCAGGGGGAAAAGAGGGACTGAAGCTTTCTTT.

This clonotype was seen many times. V gene TRBV11-2 combines with J gene TRBJ2-1, with 8 positions matching TRBD2. Germline assignment: CDR1 SGHAT and CDR2 FQNNGV. Trimming took 5 bases from V and 9 from J; bases not matched to a gene: 12. The CDR3 loop spans 15 amino acids. The CDR3 nucleotides are TGTGCCAGCAGCCAGGCATCGCTAGCGGGTACTGAGCAGTTCTTC. This codes for CASSQASLAGTEQFF.

This clonotype was seen repeatedly, ten times or more. V is TRBV6-1 and J is TRBJ2-1; D is possibly TRBD2 (6 bases). V lost 3 bases and J 5 bases, leaving 23 bases between the germline ends. The germline CDR1 and CDR2 sequences are MNHNS and SASEGT. This CDR3 is 18 amino acids long. In DNA form, the CDR3 reads TGTGCCAGCAGTGACTCACACTTACTAGCTGCTACTAACAATGAGCAGTTCTTC. It encodes CASSDSHLLAATNNEQFF.

In its sample, this clonotype was seen a few times. This chain joins TRBV12-3 or TRBV12-4 and TRBJ2-7; maybe TRBD1 (6 bases). The V end was cut by 5 bases, the J end by 5 bases, with 13 bases between. There are 13 residues in the CDR3. The CDR3 nucleotides read TGTGCCAGCAGTAGCCAGGGGTTGAACGAGCAGTACTTC. This translates into CASSSQGLNEQYF.

This clonotype was detected ten times or more. The rearrangement uses TRBV2 and TRBJ2-4, with D hard to call. Per the germline V gene, CDR1 is SNHLY and CDR2 is FYNNEI. Trimming left V 7 bases short and J 0 bases short, with 10 bases between. CDR3 size: 14 residues. The CDR3 bases are TGTGCCAGCATCCAAGCCCTAGCCAAAAACATTCAGTACTTC. Its translation is CASIQALAKNIQYF.